A selection of T cell receptor beta chains follows, all from one sample in a study of long-term antiretroviral therapy in people with HIV. This table comes from immunoSEQ multiplex PCR, and its TCRdb copy is limited to in-frame clones, with some not included. This table holds 30,000 to 40,000 clones, roughly 80% found once. Source: unsorted PBMCs, taken 0.4 years before starting antiretroviral therapy. The receptor set was obtained from a young man with HIV. Each CDR3 is given with its conserved first and last residue. The D gene is left open where the match is weak. Not every row has a clone size; where given, it reads once, few, many or a size class.

d_gene | j_gene | abundance | v_gene | CDR3aa | CDR3nt
NA | TRBJ2-4 | once | TRBV29-1 | CSVEGGPGQVAKNIQYF | TGCAGCGTTGAAGGGGGACCGGGTCAGGTGGCCAAAAACATTCAGTACTTC
NA | TRBJ2-7 | NA | TRBV7-9 | CASSPTDTVSYEQYF | TGTGCCAGCAGCCCGACCGATACAGTTTCCTACGAGCAGTACTTC
TRBD1 | TRBJ2-1 | NA | TRBV19 | CASSFSGQPPGNEQFF | TGTGCCAGTAGTTTCTCGGGACAGCCCCCGGGGAATGAGCAGTTCTTC
TRBD2 | TRBJ2-3 | NA | TRBV5-4 | CASSLALAGGLTDTQYF | TGTGCCAGCAGCTTGGCGTTAGCGGGGGGCCTCACAGATACGCAGTATTTT
NA | TRBJ2-7 | NA | TRBV2 | CASSARGFTYEQYF | TGTGCCAGCAGCGCAAGGGGGTTTACCTACGAGCAGTACTTC
NA | TRBJ1-4 | NA | TRBV4-1 | CASSQVGNEKLFF | TGCGCCAGCAGCCAAGTAGGAAATGAAAAACTGTTTTTT
NA | TRBJ1-6 | NA | TRBV6-5 | CASSQTENSPLHF | TGTGCCAGCAGTCAAACAGAGAATTCACCCCTCCACTTT
TRBD1 | TRBJ2-7 | NA | TRBV10-3 | CAVLTGGDSYEQYF | TGTGCCGTCCTAACAGGGGGCGACTCCTACGAGCAGTACTTC
NA | TRBJ1-3 | once | TRBV28 | CASSLPSGNTIYF | TGTGCCAGCAGTTTACCTTCTGGAAACACCATATATTTT
TRBD1 | TRBJ1-2 | NA | TRBV19 | CASSPRQGEVNYGYTF | TGTGCCAGTAGTCCGAGACAGGGGGAGGTGAACTATGGCTACACCTTC
NA | TRBJ1-2 | NA | TRBV5-1 | CASSTMWRGAYGYTF | TGCGCCAGCAGCACCATGTGGAGGGGCGCCTATGGCTACACCTTC
NA | TRBJ2-7 | NA | TRBV2 | CASSDRDGAYEQYF | TGTGCCAGCAGTGACAGGGATGGAGCCTACGAGCAGTACTTC
TRBD2 | TRBJ2-1 | NA | TRBV19 | CASRPPGTSGSWNEQFF | TGTGCCAGTAGGCCACCCGGGACTAGCGGGAGTTGGAATGAGCAGTTCTTC
NA | TRBJ1-2 | NA | TRBV6-1 | CASSATGEYGYTF | TGTGCCAGCAGTGCCACAGGAGAGTATGGCTACACCTTC
TRBD2 | TRBJ2-3 | NA | TRBV7-2 | CASSLGPSGRTDTQYF | TGTGCCAGCAGCTTAGGTCCTAGCGGGCGCACAGATACGCAGTATTTT
NA | TRBJ1-2 | NA | TRBV2 | CATSSDGGGYGYTF | TGTGCCACCAGCAGTGACGGGGGAGGCTATGGCTACACCTTC
TRBD1 | TRBJ1-2 | NA | TRBV4-1 | CASSLPDRVHGYTF | TGCGCCAGCAGCTTACCGGACAGGGTCCATGGCTACACCTTC
NA | TRBJ2-1 | NA | TRBV27 | CASSFTYNEQFF | TGTGCCAGCAGTTTTACCTACAATGAGCAGTTCTTC
NA | TRBJ1-2 | NA | TRBV6-5 | CASSYSTEGGGYTF | TGTGCCAGCAGTTACTCCACGGAGGGTGGTGGCTACACCTTC
TRBD1 | TRBJ2-1 | NA | TRBV11-2 | CASSFPGGTEQFF | TGTGCCAGCAGCTTCCCAGGGGGCACTGAGCAGTTCTTC
NA | TRBJ1-1 | NA | TRBV7-8 | CASSSWTLNAFF | TGTGCCAGCAGCTCCTGGACCCTGAACGCTTTCTTT
NA | TRBJ1-1 | NA | TRBV9 | CASTSTAIGTEAFF | TGTGCCAGCACCTCGACAGCGATTGGCACTGAAGCTTTCTTT
NA | TRBJ1-1 | NA | TRBV18 | CASSPRTVDTEAFF | TGTGCCAGCTCACCTCGGACGGTGGACACTGAAGCTTTCTTT
TRBD2 | TRBJ2-5 | NA | TRBV2 | CASSRGLAGGRETQYF | TGTGCCAGCAGTCGAGGACTAGCGGGGGGTAGAGAGACCCAGTACTTC
NA | TRBJ2-3 | NA | TRBV30 | CAWTRGAPDTQYF | TGTGCCTGGACGAGGGGGGCCCCAGATACGCAGTATTTT
NA | TRBJ1-1 | NA | TRBV11-3 | CASSLNRLNTEAFF | TGTGCCAGCAGCTTAAATAGACTGAACACTGAAGCTTTCTTT
NA | TRBJ1-5 | NA | TRBV27 | CASSPNRANNQPQHF | TGTGCCAGCAGTCCTAACAGGGCGAACAATCAGCCCCAGCATTTT
TRBD2 | TRBJ2-7 | few | TRBV4-1 | CASSQSSSGAYEQYF | TGCGCCAGCAGCCAATCTTCTAGCGGGGCCTACGAGCAGTACTTC
NA | TRBJ2-1 | NA | TRBV5-1 | CASSLAVGGDEQFF | TGCGCCAGCAGCTTGGCCGTGGGTGGAGATGAGCAGTTCTTC
TRBD1 | TRBJ2-1 | NA | TRBV7-2 | CASSLGQGSYNEQFF | TGTGCCAGCAGCTTAGGACAGGGTAGCTACAATGAGCAGTTCTTC
TRBD2 | TRBJ2-1 | NA | TRBV11-2 | CASSFASGVNEQFF | TGTGCCAGCAGCTTCGCTAGCGGGGTAAATGAGCAGTTCTTC
NA | TRBJ2-7 | NA | TRBV12-2 | CASRLSQPPRPPYEQYF | TGTGCAAGTCGCTTATCTCAGCCTCCCCGCCCCCCCTACGAGCAGTACTTC
TRBD1 | TRBJ1-2 | few | TRBV5-3 | CASSWTLTGPGYTF | TGTGCCAGCAGCTGGACGCTGACAGGGCCTGGCTACACCTTC
NA | TRBJ1-2 | few | TRBV28 | CASSLGTGIDGYTF | TGTGCCAGCAGTTTGGGAACAGGGATAGATGGCTACACCTTC
NA | TRBJ1-4 | NA | TRBV10-3 | CAISEGLREKLFF | TGTGCCATCAGTGAGGGGCTTCGGGAAAAACTGTTTTTT
TRBD2 | TRBJ2-7 | once | TRBV2 | CASRGTSGSSYEQYF | TGTGCCTCAAGGGGGACTAGCGGGAGCTCCTACGAGCAGTACTTC
NA | TRBJ2-6 | NA | TRBV6-1 | CASSEGTSGANVLTF | TGTGCCAGCAGTGAAGGGACATCTGGGGCCAACGTCCTGACTTTC
NA | TRBJ1-1 | once | TRBV7-2 | CASSLGVNAEAFF | TGTGCCAGCAGCTTAGGGGTAAATGCTGAAGCTTTCTTT
NA | TRBJ1-4 | NA | TRBV15 | CATSRGGGAAEKLFF | TGTGCCACCAGCAGAGGCGGAGGGGCAGCTGAAAAACTGTTTTTT
TRBD1 | TRBJ2-1 | NA | TRBV2 | CASSGDRGDNEQFF | TGTGCCAGCAGTGGGGACAGGGGTGACAATGAGCAGTTCTTC
TRBD1 | TRBJ1-1 | NA | TRBV6-1 | CASTSDRATEAFF | TGTGCCAGCACCAGCGACAGGGCCACTGAAGCTTTCTTT
NA | TRBJ1-5 | NA | TRBV11-3 | CASSRTDRIRNQPQHF | TGTGCCAGCAGCCGAACAGACAGGATTCGCAATCAGCCCCAGCATTTT
TRBD2 | TRBJ2-1 | NA | TRBV7-8 | CASSWREGEYNEQFF | TGTGCCAGCAGCTGGCGGGAGGGGGAATACAATGAGCAGTTCTTC
TRBD2 | TRBJ2-7 | NA | TRBV30 | CAWSVTSGVSEQYF | TGTGCCTGGAGTGTAACCAGCGGGGTGAGCGAGCAGTACTTC
NA | TRBJ1-2 | NA | TRBV5-5 | CASSATGARGAGYTF | TGTGCCAGCAGCGCGACGGGAGCCCGAGGGGCTGGCTACACCTTC
NA | TRBJ2-2 | NA | TRBV19 | CASSIVRTLTGELFF | TGTGCCAGTAGTATAGTTCGGACACTCACCGGGGAGCTGTTTTTT
TRBD1 | TRBJ1-4 | NA | TRBV4-3 | CASSQDHGTGYEKLFF | TGCGCCAGCAGCCAAGATCACGGGACAGGGTATGAAAAACTGTTTTTT